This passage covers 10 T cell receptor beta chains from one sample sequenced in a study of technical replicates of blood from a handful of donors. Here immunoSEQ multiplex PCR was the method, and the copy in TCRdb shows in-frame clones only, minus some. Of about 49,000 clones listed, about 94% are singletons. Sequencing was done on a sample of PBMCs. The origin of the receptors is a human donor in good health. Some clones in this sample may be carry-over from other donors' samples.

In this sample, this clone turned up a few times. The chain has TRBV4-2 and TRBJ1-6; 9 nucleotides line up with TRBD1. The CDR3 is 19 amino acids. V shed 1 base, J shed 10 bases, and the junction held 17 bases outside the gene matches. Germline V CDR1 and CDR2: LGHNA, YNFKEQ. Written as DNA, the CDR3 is TGTGCCAGCAGCCAAGGCCCGCCTGGGACAGGGCTAAGTGGGTCACCCCTCCACTTT. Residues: CASSQGPPGTGLSGSPLHF.

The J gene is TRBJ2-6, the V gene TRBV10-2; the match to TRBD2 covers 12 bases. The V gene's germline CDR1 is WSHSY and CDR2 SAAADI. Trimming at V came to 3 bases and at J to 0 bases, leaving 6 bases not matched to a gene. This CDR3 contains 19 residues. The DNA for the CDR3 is TGCGCCAGCAGTGATAAAGGACTAGCGGGACGCTCTGGGGCCAACGTCCTGACTTTC. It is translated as CASSDKGLAGRSGANVLTF.

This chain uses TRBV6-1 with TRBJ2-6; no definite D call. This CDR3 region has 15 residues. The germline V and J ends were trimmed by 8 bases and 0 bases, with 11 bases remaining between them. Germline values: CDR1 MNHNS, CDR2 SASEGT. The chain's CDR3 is CASRITVSGANVLTF. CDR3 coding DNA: TGTGCCAGCCGCATTACAGTCTCTGGGGCCAACGTCCTGACTTTC.

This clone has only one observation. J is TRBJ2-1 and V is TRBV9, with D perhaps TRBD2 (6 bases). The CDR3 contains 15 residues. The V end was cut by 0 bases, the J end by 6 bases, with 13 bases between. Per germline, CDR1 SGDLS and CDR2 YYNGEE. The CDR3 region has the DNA TGTGCCAGCAGCGTAGGTCTAGCGAACTTCAATGAGCAGTTCTTC. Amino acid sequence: CASSVGLANFNEQFF.

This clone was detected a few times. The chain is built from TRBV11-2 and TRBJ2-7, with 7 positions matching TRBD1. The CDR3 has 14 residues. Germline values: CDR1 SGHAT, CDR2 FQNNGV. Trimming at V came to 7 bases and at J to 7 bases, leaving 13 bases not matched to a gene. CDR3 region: CASTSDRVISEQYF. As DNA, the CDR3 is TGTGCCAGCACCAGTGACAGGGTAATAAGTGAGCAGTACTTC.

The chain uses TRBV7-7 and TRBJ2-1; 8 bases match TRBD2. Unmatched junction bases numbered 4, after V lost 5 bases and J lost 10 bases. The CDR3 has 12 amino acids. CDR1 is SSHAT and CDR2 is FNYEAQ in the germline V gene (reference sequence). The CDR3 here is CASSLPGGEQFF. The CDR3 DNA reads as TGTGCCAGCAGCCTCCCGGGGGGGGAGCAGTTCTTC.

CDR3 nucleotides: TGTGCCAGCAGCTTAGTTGCGGGAGAAGATAATGAGCAGTTCTTC. This gives the protein CASSLVAGEDNEQFF. The chain uses TRBV11-2 and TRBJ2-1; the match to TRBD2 covers 7 bases. Trimming at V came to 1 base and at J to 7 bases, leaving 7 bases not matched to a gene. Germline loops: CDR1 SGHAT, CDR2 FQNNGV. This CDR3 is 15 amino acids long.

The CDR3 protein is CASTETGPPFNQPQHF. For the CDR3, the DNA is TGTGCCAGTACCGAGACAGGTCCCCCTTTCAATCAGCCCCAGCATTTT. The chain combines TRBV19 with TRBJ1-5; perhaps TRBD1 as D (6 bases). The germline V gene encodes CDR1 LNHDA and CDR2 SQIVND (reference sequence). Trimming left V 7 bases short and J 3 bases short, with 19 bases between. The CDR3 contains 16 residues.

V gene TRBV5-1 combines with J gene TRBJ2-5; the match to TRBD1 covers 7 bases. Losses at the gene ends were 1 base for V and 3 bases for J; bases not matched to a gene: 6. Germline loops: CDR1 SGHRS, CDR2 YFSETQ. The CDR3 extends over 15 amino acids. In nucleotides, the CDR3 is TGCGCCAGCAGCTTGACCCCCGGGACAGAAGAGACCCAGTACTTC. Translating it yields CASSLTPGTEETQYF.

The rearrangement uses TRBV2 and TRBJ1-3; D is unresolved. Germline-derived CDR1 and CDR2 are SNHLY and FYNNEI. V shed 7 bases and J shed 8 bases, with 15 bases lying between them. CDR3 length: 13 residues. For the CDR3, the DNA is TGTGCCAGCAAGCTCGGGGTTTCGGACACCATATATTTT. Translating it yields CASKLGVSDTIYF.